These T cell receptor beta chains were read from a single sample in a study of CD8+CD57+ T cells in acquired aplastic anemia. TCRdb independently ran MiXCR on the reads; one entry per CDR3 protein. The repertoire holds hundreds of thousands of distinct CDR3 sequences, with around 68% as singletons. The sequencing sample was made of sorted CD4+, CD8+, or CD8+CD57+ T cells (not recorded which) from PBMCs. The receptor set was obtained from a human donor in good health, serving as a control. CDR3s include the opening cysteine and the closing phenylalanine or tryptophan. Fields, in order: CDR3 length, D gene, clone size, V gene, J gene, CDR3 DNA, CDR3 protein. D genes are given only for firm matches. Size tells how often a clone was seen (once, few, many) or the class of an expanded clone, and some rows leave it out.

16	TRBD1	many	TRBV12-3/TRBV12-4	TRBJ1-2	TGTGCCAGCAGCCAGAACAGACAGGGTTTAAACTATGGCTACACCTTC	CASSQNRQGLNYGYTF
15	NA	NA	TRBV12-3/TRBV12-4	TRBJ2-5	TGTGCCAGCAGTTCTCCAGGGGCGCTCCAAGAGACCCAGTACTTC	CASSSPGALQETQYF
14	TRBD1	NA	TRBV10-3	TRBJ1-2	TGTGCCAGCAGTGAGGAGACAGGGGCCTATCGCTACACCTTC	CASSEETGAYRYTF
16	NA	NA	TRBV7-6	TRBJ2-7	TGTGCCAGCAGTGGAGGAGCGGAAGAGACCCCTCTCGTCCAGTACTTC	CASSGGAEETPLVQYF
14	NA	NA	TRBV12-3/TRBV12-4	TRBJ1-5	TGTGCCAGCAGTGAAGTTCGGGGGATAAGAAACGAGCATTTT	CASSEVRGIRNEHF
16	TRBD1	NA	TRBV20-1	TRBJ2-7	TGCAGTGCTAGATCATTAACAGGGGGCCGAGCCTACGAGCAGTACTTC	CSARSLTGGRAYEQYF
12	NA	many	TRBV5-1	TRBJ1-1	TGCGCCAGCAAGGAGGGACACACTGAAGCTTTCTTT	CASKEGHTEAFF
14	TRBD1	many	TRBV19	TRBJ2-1	TGTGCCAGTAGTATAGGGGACAGGGGCAATGAGCAGTTCTTC	CASSIGDRGNEQFF
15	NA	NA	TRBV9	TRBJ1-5	TGTGCCAGCAGTTTGGGCGCGTATAGCAATCAGCCTCAGCATTTT	CASSLGAYSNQPQHF
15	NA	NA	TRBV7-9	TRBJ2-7	TGTGCCAGCAGCTCCAACAGTGGGCCGAACTACGAGCAGTACTTC	CASSSNSGPNYEQYF
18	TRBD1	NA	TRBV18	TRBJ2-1	TGTGCCAGCTCATCCGCAGGGGGCGCGGCCACTACAATCGGTGAGCAGTTCTTC	CASSSAGGAATTIGEQFF
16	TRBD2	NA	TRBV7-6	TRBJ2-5	TGTGCCCATCCTAGAGATGGACTAGCGGTACAAGAGACCCAGTACTTC	CAHPRDGLAVQETQYF
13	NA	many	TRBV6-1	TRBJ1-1	TGTGCCAGCAGTGGAGAGGGGGGCACTGAAGCTTTCTTT	CASSGEGGTEAFF
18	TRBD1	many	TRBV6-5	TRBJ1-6	TGTGCCAGCAGTTACTTATCAACAGGGGTCCGCTATAATTCACCCCTCCACTTT	CASSYLSTGVRYNSPLHF
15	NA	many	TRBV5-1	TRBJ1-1	TGCGCCAGCAGCTTACTACAGGGCGGGAACACTGAAGCTTTCTTT	CASSLLQGGNTEAFF
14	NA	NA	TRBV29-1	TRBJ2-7	TGCAGCGTTGAAGATGGGGACCCCCCCTACGAGCAGTACTTC	CSVEDGDPPYEQYF
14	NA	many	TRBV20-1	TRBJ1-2	TGCAGTGCTAGAGCGGCGGGGTCTAACTATGGCTACACCTTC	CSARAAGSNYGYTF
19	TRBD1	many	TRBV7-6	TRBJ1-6	TGTGCCAGCAGCTTCTATCCACTCGGACAGGGATCCTATAATTCACCCCTCCACTTT	CASSFYPLGQGSYNSPLHF